Shown below are 7 T cell receptor beta chains from a single sample sequenced in a study of blood T cells in healthy people across ages. It was with a sample-barcoded 5' primer and a J-beta primer mix that a second PCR of about 6 to 12 cycles was run. TCRdb independently ran MiXCR on the 5' RACE reads; one entry per CDR3 protein. This sample has about 680,000 distinct CDR3 sequences; approximately 50% occur once, and the top ten carry roughly a third. The specimen sequenced was blood. These receptors were collected from a woman in her fifties or sixties in good health.

This chain links TRBV10-3 with TRBJ1-2; TRBD1 matches 10 bases. Trimming took 10 bases from V and 3 from J; bases not matched to a gene: 11. CDR3 length equals 15 residues. Germline values: CDR1 ENHRY, CDR2 SYGVKD. For the CDR3, the DNA is TGTGCCACTCGGCAGCGAGGGACAGGGGACTATGGCTACACCTTC. Its protein product is CATRQRGTGDYGYTF.

A few counts support this clonotype. The J gene is TRBJ2-5, the V gene TRBV29-1; D possibly corresponds to TRBD2 (5 bases). Trimming left V 4 bases short and J 11 bases short, with 14 bases between. The germline V gene encodes CDR1 SQVTM and CDR2 ANQGSEA. CDR3 length: 11 residues. The CDR3 DNA sequence: TGCAGCGTTGTTGGGTTGAGGGAGCAGTACTTC. It is translated as CSVVGLREQYF. The complete variable domain, with remaining parts taken from reference TRBV29-1 and TRBJ2-5, reads SAVISQKPSRDICQRGTSLTIQCQVDSQVTMMFWYRQQPGQSLTLIATANQGSEATYESGFVIDKFPISRPNLTFSTLTVSNMSPEDSSIYLCSVVGLREQYFGPGTRLLVL.

The chain has TRBV20-1 and TRBJ2-7; D may match TRBD1 or TRBD2 (6 bases each). CDR3 size: 14 residues. Trimming removed 6 bases from V and 2 bases from J, with 17 bases in between. Germline V gene lookup returns CDR1 DFQATT and CDR2 SNEGSKA (reference sequence). CDR3 region: CSALAGGQAYEQYF. The CDR3 DNA follows: TGCAGTGCCCTGGCTGGGGGGCAGGCCTACGAGCAGTACTTC.

The CDR3 DNA reads TGTGCCAGCAGCTTAGTCGGCGGGAGGGGGATTGGGACTAGCGGCACAGATACGCAGTATTTT. Its translation: CASSLVGGRGIGTSGTDTQYF. The gene calls are TRBV11-2 and TRBJ2-3; 10 bases match TRBD2. The CDR3 sequence is 21 residues long. Looked up from germline, CDR1 is SGHAT and CDR2 is FQNNGV. V shed 1 base and J 1 base; nucleotides not matched to a gene: 17.

The J gene is TRBJ2-1, the V gene TRBV6-2 or TRBV6-3; 16 bases are shared with TRBD2. Germline V gene lookup returns CDR1 MNHEY and CDR2 SVGEGT. CDR3 size: 18 residues. V lost 0 bases, J lost 10 bases, and 9 bases stayed unmatched. The CDR3 DNA follows: TGTGCCAGCAGTTACTCGTTTTTGGGACTAGCGGGAGGGAACGAGCAGTTCTTC. Its protein product is CASSYSFLGLAGGNEQFF.

A word on this clonotype: A much larger clone differs by one base, so this may be a read error. The V call is TRBV9, the J call TRBJ2-6; D perhaps matches TRBD2 (5 bases). The V end was cut by 0 bases, the J end by 4 bases, with 20 bases between. The germline V gene has CDR1 SGDLS and CDR2 YYNGEE. The CDR3 runs 19 residues. The CDR3 spells CASSVVGAETAVGANVLTF. CDR3 DNA sequence: TGTGCCAGCAGCGTAGTGGGAGCGGAGACCGCTGTAGGGGCCAACGTCCTGACTTTC.

This rearrangement joins TRBV29-1 to TRBJ1-4, with 7 bases lining up with TRBD1. Germline V lookup: CDR1 SQVTM, CDR2 ANQGSEA. CDR3 length: 13 residues. V lost 7 bases and J lost 3; bases outside the gene matches: 5. CDR3 residues: CSATQGSNEKLFF. Here the CDR3 DNA reads TGCAGCGCAACACAGGGGTCTAATGAAAAACTGTTTTTT.